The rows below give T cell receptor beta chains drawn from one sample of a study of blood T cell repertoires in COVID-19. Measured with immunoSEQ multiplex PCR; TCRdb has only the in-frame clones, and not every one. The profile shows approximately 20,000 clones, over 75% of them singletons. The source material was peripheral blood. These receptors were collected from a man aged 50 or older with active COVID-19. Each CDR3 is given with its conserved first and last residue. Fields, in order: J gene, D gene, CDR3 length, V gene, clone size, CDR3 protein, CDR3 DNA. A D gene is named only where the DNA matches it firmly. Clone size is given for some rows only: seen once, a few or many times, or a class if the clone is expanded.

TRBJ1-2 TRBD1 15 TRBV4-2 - CASSQGEQGIYGYTF TGTGCCAGCAGCCAAGGGGAACAGGGGATCTATGGCTACACCTTC
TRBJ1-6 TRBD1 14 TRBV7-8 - CASSQTGGPSPLHF TGTGCCAGCAGCCAAACAGGGGGCCCTTCACCCCTCCACTTT
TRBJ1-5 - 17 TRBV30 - CAWRPSGLADSNQPQHF TGTGCCTGGAGACCTTCTGGTCTAGCCGATAGCAATCAGCCCCAGCATTTT
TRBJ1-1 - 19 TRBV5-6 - CASSLVFFGGGAGSTEAFF TGTGCCAGCAGCTTGGTCTTTTTCGGTGGGGGAGCGGGGAGCACTGAAGCTTTCTTT
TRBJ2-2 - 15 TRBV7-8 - CASSPSGQWTGELFF TGTGCCAGCAGCCCATCTGGTCAGTGGACCGGGGAGCTGTTTTTT
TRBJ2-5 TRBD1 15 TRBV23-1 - CASSHHHTGEETQYF TGCGCCAGCAGTCACCACCACACAGGGGAAGAGACCCAGTACTTC
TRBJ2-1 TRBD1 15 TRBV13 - CASSLVGTGGNEQFF TGTGCCAGCAGTCTTGTCGGGACAGGGGGCAATGAGCAGTTCTTC
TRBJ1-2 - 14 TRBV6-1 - CASSEAGANYGYTF TGTGCCAGCAGCGAAGCCGGAGCTAACTATGGCTACACCTTC
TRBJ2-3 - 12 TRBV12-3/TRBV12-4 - CASSRGDIGQYF TGTGCCAGCAGCCGGGGGGACATCGGGCAGTATTTT
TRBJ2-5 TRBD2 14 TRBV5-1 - CASSKLAGQETQYF TGCGCCAGCAGCAAACTAGCGGGACAAGAGACCCAGTACTTC
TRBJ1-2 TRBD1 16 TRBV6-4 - CASSPGTGLSTYGYTF TGTGCCAGCAGCCCCGGGACAGGGTTATCTACCTATGGCTACACCTTC
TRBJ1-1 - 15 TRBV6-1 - CASSERLGQGAEAFF TGTGCCAGCAGTGAACGGCTTGGGCAGGGCGCTGAAGCTTTCTTT
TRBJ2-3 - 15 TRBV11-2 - CASSLGGLSTDTQYF TGTGCCAGCAGCTTAGGAGGGCTTAGCACAGATACGCAGTATTTT
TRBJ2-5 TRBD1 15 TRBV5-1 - CASSWTGTDQETQYF TGCGCCAGCAGCTGGACTGGGACAGACCAAGAGACCCAGTACTTC
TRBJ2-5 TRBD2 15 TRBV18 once CASSPRAGAQETQYF TGTGCCAGCTCACCGCGAGCGGGGGCCCAAGAGACCCAGTACTTC
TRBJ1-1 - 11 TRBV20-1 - CSARSDTEAFF TGCAGTGCTAGATCGGACACTGAAGCTTTCTTT
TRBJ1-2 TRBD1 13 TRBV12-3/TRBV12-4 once CASSSGQGHGYTF TGTGCCAGCAGTTCCGGACAGGGTCATGGCTACACCTTC
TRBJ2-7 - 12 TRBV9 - CASTLGAYEQYF TGTGCCAGCACTCTGGGAGCCTACGAGCAGTACTTC
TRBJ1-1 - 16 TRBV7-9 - CASSLGGVGMNTEAFF TGTGCCAGCAGCTTAGGCGGAGTAGGAATGAACACTGAAGCTTTCTTT
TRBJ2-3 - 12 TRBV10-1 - CASGRRADTQYF TGCGCCAGCGGACGGAGGGCAGATACGCAGTATTTT
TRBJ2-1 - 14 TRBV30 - CAWARIYRADEQFF TGTGCCTGGGCACGGATCTACAGAGCGGATGAGCAGTTCTTC
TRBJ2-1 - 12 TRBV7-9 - CASSSTGNEQFF TGTGCCAGCAGTTCCACGGGTAATGAGCAGTTCTTC
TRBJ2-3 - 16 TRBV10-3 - CAISESTRERTDTQYF TGTGCCATCAGTGAGTCGACCAGGGAAAGAACAGATACGCAGTATTTT
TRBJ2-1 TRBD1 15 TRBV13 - CASSLTGGFTHEQFF TGTGCCAGCAGCTTGACAGGGGGTTTTACCCATGAGCAGTTCTTC
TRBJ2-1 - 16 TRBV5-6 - CASDSLQGSSYNEQFF TGTGCCAGCGACTCGCTCCAGGGGAGCTCCTACAATGAGCAGTTCTTC
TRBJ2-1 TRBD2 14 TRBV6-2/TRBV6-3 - CASGLAGFYNEQFF TGTGCCAGCGGCCTAGCGGGGTTTTACAATGAGCAGTTCTTC
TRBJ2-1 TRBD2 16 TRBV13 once CASSSSLAGAGLIQFF TGTGCCAGCAGTTCTAGCCTAGCGGGGGCCGGGTTGATTCAGTTCTTC
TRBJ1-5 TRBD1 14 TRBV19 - CATSDRVANQPQHF TGTGCCACCTCCGACAGGGTAGCCAATCAGCCCCAGCATTTT